Following are 32 T cell receptor beta chains from one sample sequenced in a study of blood T cell repertoires in COVID-19. TCRdb's copy holds only in-frame clones and misses some; the assay was immunoSEQ multiplex PCR. The repertoire includes roughly 70,000 clones, 87% of them detected once, and under 6.5% sits in the top ten. Material for sequencing was peripheral blood. The receptors were gathered from a man in his forties or fifties with active COVID-19.

This rearrangement joins TRBV5-1 to TRBJ1-1, with TRBD1 identical over 7 bases. The V and J ends lost 2 bases and 4 bases, in that order; junction bases with no gene match: 11. CDR1 and CDR2 (germline): SGHRS, YFSETQ. The CDR3 totals 16 residues. CDR3 residues: CASSFLDRELGTEAFF. The DNA of the CDR3 is TGCGCCAGCAGCTTCTTAGACAGGGAGTTGGGCACTGAAGCTTTCTTT.

The chain couples TRBV5-1 to TRBJ1-2, with D possibly matching TRBD1 (6 bases). This CDR3 is built from 15 residues. Germline CDR1 and CDR2: SGHRS and YFSETQ. V was clipped by 4 bases and J by 4 bases, with 17 bases between them. The CDR3 DNA is TGCGCCAGCAGCATGACAGGAGGCACGAGCTATGGCTACACCTTC. Translation: CASSMTGGTSYGYTF.

The chain uses TRBV30 and TRBJ1-5, with TRBD1 as a possible D gene (6 bases). The V end was cut by 0 bases, the J end by 4 bases, with 28 bases between. There are 20 residues in the CDR3. The germline gives CDR1 GTSNPN, CDR2 SVGIG (reference sequence). The CDR3 DNA follows: TGTGCCTGGAGTGTACCGGGGATAACGACAGGTGGCAGTTTGAATCAGCCCCAGCATTTT. Translating it yields CAWSVPGITTGGSLNQPQHF.

This clone came up many times. The chain carries TRBV28 and TRBJ1-5; a weak D match, TRBD1 (5 bases). Looked up from germline, CDR1 is MDHEN and CDR2 is SYDVKM. The CDR3 is 16 residues long. With 3 bases removed from V and 5 bases from J, the gap between germline ends came to 17 bases. CDR3 amino acids: CASSFVGRDPHQPQHF. CDR3 in DNA: TGTGCCAGCAGTTTCGTCGGCAGGGATCCCCATCAGCCCCAGCATTTT.

The J gene is TRBJ1-1, the V gene TRBV7-6; unclear D gene. This CDR3 is built from 13 residues. Germline CDR1 SGHVS, CDR2 FNYEAQ. V dropped 2 bases and J dropped 2 bases, with 6 bases sitting between them. DNA of the CDR3: TGTGCCAGCAGCTTAATGACAAACACTGAAGCTTTCTTT. It encodes CASSLMTNTEAFF.

This clone was detected only once. This chain links TRBV27 with TRBJ1-2; TRBD1 aligns across 7 bases. Per the germline V gene, CDR1 is MNHEY and CDR2 is SMNVEV (reference sequence). The trim removed 0 bases at V and 4 bases at J, leaving 8 bases unmatched. The CDR3 runs to 16 residues. For the CDR3, the DNA is TGTGCCAGCAGTTTATCGGGGGAGACAGGGTTCTATGGCTACACCTTC. Protein sequence: CASSLSGETGFYGYTF.

This sequence joins TRBV5-4 and TRBJ2-5; TRBD2 might be the D (6 bases). CDR1 and CDR2 (germline): SGHNT, YYREEE (reference sequence). This CDR3 is built from 17 residues. V was shortened by 3 bases and J by 0 bases, with 18 bases between the two germline ends. CDR3 in amino acids: CASSSSVTTLYQETQYF. The DNA for the CDR3 is TGTGCCAGCAGCTCTAGCGTTACAACCCTGTACCAAGAGACCCAGTACTTC.

The J gene is TRBJ2-6, the V gene TRBV19; TRBD1 matches 9 bases. Germline V CDR1 and CDR2: LNHDA, SQIVND (reference sequence). V dropped 3 bases and J dropped 2; count of bases not matched to a gene: 2. This CDR3 has 16 amino acids. In nucleotides, the CDR3 is TGTGCCAGTAGTATCGGGGACAGGGCTGGGGCCAACGTCCTGACTTTC. It is translated as CASSIGDRAGANVLTF.

This clone appeared once. The chain recombines TRBV19 with TRBJ1-1; the D gene is possibly TRBD1 (5 bases). The CDR3 runs 16 residues. Germline V gives CDR1 LNHDA, CDR2 SQIVND (reference sequence). V was trimmed by 6 bases and J by 4 bases, leaving 21 bases between them. The CDR3 reads CASRKGLYSRVTEAFF. DNA for the CDR3: TGTGCCAGTAGAAAGGGACTCTATTCCCGGGTCACTGAAGCTTTCTTT.

The V gene is TRBV24-1, the J gene TRBJ1-6; the match to TRBD1 covers 10 bases. Trimming cost V 10 bases and J 8 bases; bases outside gene matches: 4. The CDR3 covers 13 residues. Germline-derived CDR1 and CDR2 are KGHDR and SFDVKD. The CDR3 region is CATSGTGDSPLHF. CDR3 sequence (DNA): TGTGCCACGAGCGGGACAGGGGATTCACCCCTCCACTTT.

The rearrangement uses TRBV5-1 and TRBJ2-7; the match to TRBD2 covers 10 bases. V shed 0 bases, J shed 4 bases, and the junction held 4 bases outside the gene matches. The germline V gene has CDR1 SGHRS and CDR2 YFSETQ. The CDR3 covers 15 residues. In nucleotides, the CDR3 is TGCGCCAGCAGCTTGGCTAGCGGGAGTAGATACGAGCAGTACTTC. Translated, it gives CASSLASGSRYEQYF.

This rearrangement joins TRBV28 to TRBJ2-1, with TRBD2 matching 9 bases. Germline-derived CDR1 and CDR2 are MDHEN and SYDVKM. V trimming: 5 bases; J trimming: 6 bases; junction bases outside the gene matches: 11. The CDR3 is 16 amino acids. As DNA, the CDR3 is TGTGCCAGCAGTCGAATAAGCGGGAGGTTTCGCAATGAGCAGTTCTTC. Protein sequence: CASSRISGRFRNEQFF.

This clone was counted between two and nine times. This chain connects TRBV3-1 (or the pseudogene TRBV3-2) to TRBJ2-1; 7 bases line up with TRBD2. Germline lookup yields CDR1 LGHDT and CDR2 YNNKEL (reference sequence). CDR3 length: 15 amino acids. The V and J ends lost 1 base and 8 bases, in that order; junction bases with no gene match: 8. The CDR3 DNA reads as TGTGCCAGCAGCCAAGGTGGCGGGAGAGTACATGAGCAGTTCTTC. Translating it yields CASSQGGGRVHEQFF.

The chain employs TRBV6-2 or TRBV6-3 and TRBJ2-7, with D unresolved. The CDR3 contains 13 residues. Deletions cut 6 bases from V and 2 bases from J, with 11 bases between. Germline CDR1 MNHEY, CDR2 SVGEGT. CDR3 residues: CASSFLLAYEQYF. CDR3 nucleotides: TGTGCCAGCAGCTTCCTCTTAGCCTACGAGCAGTACTTC.

V usage is TRBV10-3 and J usage is TRBJ2-1; 11 bases map to TRBD2. Germline V CDR1 and CDR2: ENHRY, SYGVKD. CDR3 length: 15 residues. Germline trimming cut 0 bases from V and 5 bases from J; bases unmatched to any gene: 0. This CDR3 reads CAISESTSGDNEQFF. The CDR3 DNA is TGTGCCATCAGTGAGTCGACTAGCGGGGACAATGAGCAGTTCTTC.

There are a few counts of this clone. This chain links TRBV7-2 with TRBJ2-7; 7 positions agree with TRBD1. V was clipped by 7 bases and J by 3 bases; unmatched bases: 9. Germline V gene data show CDR1 as SGHTA and CDR2 as FQGNSA. The CDR3 sequence is 14 residues long. The CDR3 sequence: CASTPGSGGYEQYF. The CDR3 nucleotides are TGTGCCAGCACCCCCGGGTCAGGGGGCTACGAGCAGTACTTC.

This sequence joins TRBV25-1 and TRBJ2-6; 7 nucleotides line up with TRBD1. Germline CDR1 MGHDK, CDR2 SYGVNS. The V and J ends lost 5 bases and 3 bases, in that order; junction bases with no gene match: 7. This CDR3 comprises 16 residues. This chain's CDR3 is CASSISGGFGANVLTF. CDR3 coding DNA: TGTGCCAGCAGTATATCAGGGGGTTTTGGGGCCAACGTCCTGACTTTC.

This chain joins TRBV10-3 and TRBJ2-7; 10 bases match TRBD1. The CDR3 consists of 12 residues. The V segment lost 6 bases and the J segment 6 bases; nucleotides outside the gene matches: 2. Per the germline V gene, CDR1 is ENHRY and CDR2 is SYGVKD. The CDR3 DNA follows: TGTGCCATCAGGACAGGGGGCAGCGAGCAGTACTTC. Translated, it gives CAIRTGGSEQYF.

This clone was seen only a few times. This chain links TRBV18 with TRBJ1-1; the match to TRBD1 covers 12 bases. The CDR3 covers 15 residues. The germline V gene encodes CDR1 KGHSH and CDR2 LQKENI. J was trimmed by 3 bases and V by 3 bases; bases with no gene match: 2. CDR3 sequence (DNA): TGTGCCAGCTCACCCGGGACAGGGGGCCACACTGAAGCTTTCTTT. This codes for CASSPGTGGHTEAFF.

Details on this clone: This may be a read error: a much more frequent sequence differs by one nucleotide. The genes are TRBV6-6 and TRBJ1-1; D is possibly TRBD1 (6 bases). Germline CDR1 and CDR2: MNHNY and SVGAGI (reference sequence). The CDR3 loop spans 15 amino acids. CDR3 sequence (DNA): TGTGCCAACAGTTCCAGAGACAGGCTGAACACTGAAGCTTTCTTT. Translation: CANSSRDRLNTEAFF.

The sample holds many counts of this clone. V is TRBV27 and J is TRBJ2-7; TRBD1 agrees at 9 bases. With 3 bases clipped from V and 6 bases from J, the junction kept 9 bases outside the gene matches. From germline, CDR1 is MNHEY and CDR2 SMNVEV (reference sequence). This CDR3 region has 15 residues. The CDR3 nucleotides are TGTGCCAGCAGTTTTCGGGACAGGGTAAAAATCGAGCAGTACTTC. This gives the protein CASSFRDRVKIEQYF.

The chain has TRBV13 and TRBJ2-7; D gene ambiguous. The CDR3 extends over 14 amino acids. CDR1 is PRHDT, CDR2 FYEKMQ, per germline (reference sequence). V dropped 5 bases and J dropped 6 bases, with 17 bases sitting between them. CDR3: CASSPSGQSAEQYF. The CDR3, as DNA: TGTGCCAGCAGCCCCTCTGGGCAGTCCGCCGAGCAGTACTTC. Looking up the rest from reference TRBV13 and TRBJ2-7 gives the full variable domain: AAGVIQSPRHLIKEKRETATLKCYPIPRHDTVYWYQQGPGQDPQFLISFYEKMQSDKGSIPDRFSAQQFSDYHSELNMSSLELGDSALYFCASSPSGQSAEQYFGPGTRLTVT.

The chain is built from TRBV9 and TRBJ2-7, with D tentatively TRBD2 (6 bases). The V end lost 0 bases, the J end lost 1 base, and 8 bases lay between the germline ends. The CDR3 has 14 amino acids. Germline V gene data show CDR1 as SGDLS and CDR2 as YYNGEE. This CDR3 reads CASSVGGESYEQYF. DNA of the CDR3: TGTGCCAGCAGCGTAGGGGGGGAGTCCTACGAGCAGTACTTC.

In this sample, this clone is hyperexpanded. The rearrangement uses TRBV27 and TRBJ2-2; D possibly corresponds to TRBD2 (5 bases). The CDR3 runs to 13 residues. Between the trimmed V and J ends, which lost 3 bases and 6 bases, there was a span of 8 bases. Germline V gene sequence: CDR1 MNHEY, CDR2 SMNVEV (reference sequence). DNA of the CDR3: TGTGCCAGCAGTTTCACTAGTGCCGGGGAGCTGTTTTTT. It specifies CASSFTSAGELFF.

The chain combines TRBV28 with TRBJ1-2; 7 bases line up with TRBD1. The V segment lost 4 bases and the J segment 8 bases; nucleotides outside the gene matches: 7. In germline, CDR1 is MDHEN, CDR2 SYDVKM. The CDR3 contains 13 residues. The CDR3 sequence: CASSSDRVSGYTF. Written as DNA, the CDR3 is TGTGCCAGCAGTTCCGACAGGGTATCCGGCTACACCTTC.

The gene calls are TRBV5-1 and TRBJ2-7; D is ambiguous. Germline lookup yields CDR1 SGHRS and CDR2 YFSETQ. The CDR3 has 15 amino acids. The ends were cut back, 4 bases at V and 2 bases at J, with 16 bases in the middle. CDR3 sequence: CASSPGLSVPYEQYF. The CDR3 region has the DNA TGCGCCAGCAGCCCAGGATTAAGTGTCCCCTACGAGCAGTACTTC.

V usage is TRBV11-2 and J usage is TRBJ2-2; unclear D gene. Germline CDR1 is SGHAT and CDR2 is FQNNGV. The CDR3 consists of 16 residues. Deletions cut 3 bases from V and 2 bases from J, with 13 bases between. CDR3: CASSFGAVLNTGELFF. In nucleotides, the CDR3 is TGTGCCAGCAGCTTTGGCGCGGTCTTAAACACCGGGGAGCTGTTTTTT.

The chain is built from TRBV27 and TRBJ2-7; 7 nucleotides match TRBD1. Trimming cost V 5 bases and J 3 bases; bases outside gene matches: 4. The CDR3 is 13 amino acids. Germline V gives CDR1 MNHEY, CDR2 SMNVEV (reference sequence). CDR3 in amino acids: CASSPQGFYEQYF. The CDR3 DNA reads as TGTGCCAGCAGTCCACAGGGGTTCTACGAGCAGTACTTC.

V gene TRBV27 combines with J gene TRBJ2-1, with 12 positions matching TRBD2. Germline CDR1 reads MNHEY; CDR2 reads SMNVEV (reference sequence). The V and J ends lost 5 bases and 2 bases, in that order; junction bases with no gene match: 7. The CDR3 loop spans 17 amino acids. The CDR3 sequence is CASSLTSGSWAYNEQFF. CDR3 in DNA: TGTGCCAGCAGTCTGACTAGCGGGAGTTGGGCCTACAATGAGCAGTTCTTC.

The rearrangement links TRBV5-6 to TRBJ2-3; TRBD1 matches 8 bases. With V trimmed by 2 bases and J by 0 bases, 5 bases remained unmatched. CDR1 and CDR2 (germline): SGHDT, YYEEEE. The CDR3 has 16 amino acids. In nucleotides, the CDR3 is TGTGCCAGCAGCTTACAGGGGGTTCTTAGCACAGATACGCAGTATTTT. Translating it yields CASSLQGVLSTDTQYF.

The gene calls are TRBV6-2 or TRBV6-3 and TRBJ1-1; D not certain. The CDR3 is 13 residues long. The V and J ends lost 2 bases and 4 bases respectively, with 8 bases between them. In germline, CDR1 is MNHEY, CDR2 SVGEGT. The CDR3 here is CASSYKRGTEAFF. DNA of the CDR3: TGTGCCAGCAGTTACAAGAGAGGCACTGAAGCTTTCTTT.

In its sample, this clone was seen a few times. V usage is TRBV9 and J usage is TRBJ1-1; no definite D call. This CDR3 is 14 amino acids long. The V end lost 3 bases, the J end lost 6 bases, and 15 bases lay between the germline ends. Germline V gene lookup returns CDR1 SGDLS and CDR2 YYNGEE. CDR3 sequence: CASSEGPLDSEAFF. The CDR3 region has the DNA TGTGCCAGCAGCGAGGGTCCATTGGACTCTGAAGCTTTCTTT. Full variable domain (outside the CDR3, taken from reference TRBV9 and TRBJ1-1): DSGVTQTPKHLITATGQRVTLRCSPRSGDLSVYWYQQSLDQGLQFLIQYYNGEERAKGNILERFSAQQFPDLHSELNLSSLELGDSALYFCASSEGPLDSEAFFGQGTRLTVV.